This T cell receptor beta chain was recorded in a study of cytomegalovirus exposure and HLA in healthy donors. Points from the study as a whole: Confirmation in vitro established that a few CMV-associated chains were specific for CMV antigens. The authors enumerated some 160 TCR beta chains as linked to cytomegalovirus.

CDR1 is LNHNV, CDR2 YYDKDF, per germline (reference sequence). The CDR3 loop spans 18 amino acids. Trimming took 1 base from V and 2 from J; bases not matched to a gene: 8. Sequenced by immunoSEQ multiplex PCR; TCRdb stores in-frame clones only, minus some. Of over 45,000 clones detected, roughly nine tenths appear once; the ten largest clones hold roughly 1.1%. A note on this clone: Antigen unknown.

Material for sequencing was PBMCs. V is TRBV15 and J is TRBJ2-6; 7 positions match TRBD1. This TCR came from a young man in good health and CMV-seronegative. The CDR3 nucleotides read TGTGCCACCAGCAGAGGTGGGACAGACTTAACTGGGGCCAACGTCCTGACTTTC. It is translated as CATSRGGTDLTGANVLTF.